Below are 27 T cell receptor beta chains sequenced from a single sample in a study of a mutant IDH1 vaccine in newly diagnosed glioma. Time point given: week 47, end of study. Topical imiquimod was applied with each vaccine dose, which held 300 ug of mutant IDH1 20-mer peptide. Clones were read by immunoSEQ multiplex PCR, and TCRdb kept only the in-frame ones, dropping some. There are some 35,000 clones in the sample; over 70% occur only once, and about 9% lies in the top ten. These receptors' antigens are unknown. Material: PBMCs, obtained from a glioma patient whose treatment included an IDH1 peptide vaccine. Receptors originate from a man aged 40-49 years with glioma.

The CDR3 nucleotides are TGTGCCAGTACCCCCCTGACAGGCGGGAACACTGAAGCTTTCTTT. This encodes CASTPLTGGNTEAFF. The chain has TRBV19 and TRBJ1-1; D may be TRBD1 (6 bases). CDR3 length equals 15 residues. From germline, CDR1 is LNHDA and CDR2 SQIVND (reference sequence). The ends were cut back, 7 bases at V and 1 base at J, with 16 bases in the middle.

The chain joins TRBV4-2 to TRBJ2-2; D is possibly TRBD2 (6 bases). This CDR3 has 17 residues. The germline CDR1 and CDR2 sequences are LGHNA and YNFKEQ. With 0 bases removed from V and 0 bases from J, the gap between germline ends came to 11 bases. The CDR3 here is CASSQDLGGANTGELFF. The CDR3 DNA is TGTGCCAGCAGCCAAGATCTGGGCGGGGCGAACACCGGGGAGCTGTTTTTT.

The chain combines TRBV7-8 with TRBJ1-1; maybe TRBD1 (6 bases). Germline CDR1 SGHVS, CDR2 FQNEAQ. CDR3 length: 15 residues. Trimming cost V 4 bases and J 7 bases, with 19 bases left between them. CDR3 sequence (DNA): TGTGCCAGCAGCTCCAGGGAACTGGGGGCTGGTGAAGCTTTCTTT. Translation gives CASSSRELGAGEAFF.

V gene TRBV2 combines with J gene TRBJ1-1; D not resolved. V lost 3 bases, J lost 5 bases, and 16 bases lay in between. This CDR3 has 15 residues. CDR1 is SNHLY and CDR2 is FYNNEI in the germline V gene. DNA for the CDR3: TGTGCCAGCAGTGATTATAGGAATATGGCTACTGAAGCTTTCTTT. Amino acid sequence: CASSDYRNMATEAFF.

The genes are TRBV2 and TRBJ2-7; 7 nucleotides line up with TRBD2. V lost 11 bases, J lost 3 bases, and 16 bases stayed unmatched. The CDR3 spans 15 residues. Germline V gene sequence: CDR1 SNHLY, CDR2 FYNNEI. CDR3 loop: CAGIPVAGDGYEQYF. CDR3 coding DNA: TGTGCCGGGATTCCGGTCGCGGGAGATGGCTACGAGCAGTACTTC.

In nucleotides, the CDR3 is TGTGCCAGCAGTGAGATAGGAACTGGGGCCAACGTCCTGACTTTC. Amino acid sequence: CASSEIGTGANVLTF. V gene TRBV2 combines with J gene TRBJ2-6; D remains unclear. V lost 3 bases to trimming and J lost 2 bases, with 8 bases between them. The CDR3 runs to 15 residues. The germline V gene encodes CDR1 SNHLY and CDR2 FYNNEI.

The rearrangement uses TRBV14 and TRBJ2-3; D gene ambiguous. The V and J ends lost 4 bases and 0 bases respectively, with 11 bases between them. The CDR3 length is 15 residues. Per germline, CDR1 SGHDN and CDR2 FVKESK. In nucleotides, the CDR3 is TGTGCCAGCAGCCTTTACGCAGACAGCACAGATACGCAGTATTTT. Amino acid sequence: CASSLYADSTDTQYF.

The chain uses TRBV2 and TRBJ1-1; possible D gene TRBD1, 6 bases. V lost 7 bases, J lost 2 bases, and 20 bases lay in between. CDR3 length equals 16 residues. CDR1 is SNHLY and CDR2 is FYNNEI in the germline V gene. For the CDR3, the DNA is TGTGCCAGCAAGGGGGGAGTAGTGGGTGGCAACACTGAAGCTTTCTTT. Its protein is CASKGGVVGGNTEAFF.

J is TRBJ2-7 and V is TRBV2; 12 bases map to TRBD2. V gave up 6 bases and J gave up 6 bases; unmatched junction bases: 12. Germline lookup yields CDR1 SNHLY and CDR2 FYNNEI. The CDR3 sequence is 16 residues long. This chain's CDR3 is CASRGLAGSYRGEQYF. The CDR3 nucleotides read TGTGCCAGCAGGGGACTAGCGGGTTCTTACAGGGGCGAGCAGTACTTC.

This clone is a singleton in its sample. The chain is built from TRBV6-1 and TRBJ2-1, with D possibly being TRBD1 (6 bases). The germline V gene encodes CDR1 MNHNS and CDR2 SASEGT. The CDR3 totals 14 residues. V lost 6 bases and J lost 2, with 11 bases in between. CDR3 DNA sequence: TGTGCCAGCAGGGAGACAGGAACCTACAATGAGCAGTTCTTC. Its translation: CASRETGTYNEQFF.

The chain joins TRBV7-2 to TRBJ1-1; 7 positions agree with TRBD1. The CDR3 loop spans 14 amino acids. With 4 bases clipped from V and 1 base from J, the junction kept 3 bases outside the gene matches. Germline CDR1 and CDR2: SGHTA and FQGNSA. CDR3 sequence: CASSSGQTNTEAFF. CDR3 sequence (DNA): TGTGCCAGCAGCTCGGGACAGACGAACACTGAAGCTTTCTTT.

The chain uses TRBV25-1 and TRBJ2-5, with 7 bases identical to TRBD1. The junction had 11 bases not matched to a gene; V was cut back by 6 bases and J by 4 bases. The CDR3 is 15 amino acids. Germline CDR1 and CDR2: MGHDK and SYGVNS. CDR3 in amino acids: CASSKGAGVRETQYF. In nucleotides, the CDR3 is TGTGCCAGCAGCAAGGGGGCCGGAGTACGAGAGACCCAGTACTTC.

This clone was seen a few times. This chain links TRBV5-1 with TRBJ2-7; 8 positions match TRBD1. Germline V gene lookup returns CDR1 SGHRS and CDR2 YFSETQ. With 5 bases clipped from V and 5 bases from J, the junction kept 3 bases outside the gene matches. The CDR3 sequence is 12 residues long. The CDR3 sequence is CASSSDRDEQYF. DNA for the CDR3: TGCGCCAGCAGTTCGGACAGGGACGAGCAGTACTTC. Variable domain in full (rest from reference TRBV5-1 and TRBJ2-7): KAGVTQTPRYLIKTRGQQVTLSCSPISGHRSVSWYQQTPGQGLQFLFEYFSETQRNKGNFPGRFSGRQFSNSRSEMNVSTLELGDSALYLCASSSDRDEQYFGPGTRLTVT.

The genes are TRBV5-6 and TRBJ1-4; 8 nucleotides align to TRBD1. The CDR3 is 14 residues long. Germline V lookup: CDR1 SGHDT, CDR2 YYEEEE. V dropped 4 bases and J dropped 7; count of bases not matched to a gene: 6. The DNA for the CDR3 is TGTGCCAGCAGCCTGGACAGGGCGGGTGAAAAACTGTTTTTT. This encodes CASSLDRAGEKLFF.

The CDR3 nucleotides read TGTGCCAGCAGGCGGATGTCTGGGAGTAGGAACACTGAAGCTTTCTTT. It encodes CASRRMSGSRNTEAFF. This rearrangement joins TRBV7-8 to TRBJ1-1, with D unresolved. This CDR3 comprises 16 residues. Per germline, CDR1 SGHVS and CDR2 FQNEAQ. Trimming stripped 6 bases from V and 1 base from J, with 18 bases between.

The rearrangement uses TRBV19 and TRBJ1-4; D may be TRBD1 (5 bases). V was pared by 5 bases and J by 6 bases, with 13 bases between. CDR3 length: 14 amino acids. Germline CDR1 reads LNHDA; CDR2 reads SQIVND (reference sequence). The CDR3 DNA reads TGTGCCAGTAGTCCGACAGAAAGCTATGAAAAACTGTTTTTT. Its translation is CASSPTESYEKLFF.

The chain couples TRBV7-2 to TRBJ1-2; no reliable D call. This CDR3 has 14 amino acids. Germline loops: CDR1 SGHTA, CDR2 FQGNSA. V was clipped by 5 bases and J by 2 bases, with 12 bases between them. CDR3 residues: CASSARPGNYGYTF. DNA for the CDR3: TGTGCCAGCAGCGCGCGACCGGGAAACTATGGCTACACCTTC.

The chain recombines TRBV4-1 with TRBJ2-5; TRBD2 agrees at 13 bases. Germline lookup yields CDR1 MGHRA and CDR2 YSYEKL. V lost 4 bases, J lost 2 bases, and 7 bases stayed unmatched. The CDR3 is 17 residues long. The DNA of the CDR3 is TGCGCCAGCAGCCCAGGACTAGCGGGGGTTATTCAAGAGACCCAGTACTTC. As protein: CASSPGLAGVIQETQYF.

The V gene is TRBV6-6, the J gene TRBJ2-1; D is unclear. The CDR3 runs 14 residues. Germline V gene data show CDR1 as MNHNY and CDR2 as SVGAGI (reference sequence). The ends were cut back, 0 bases at V and 6 bases at J, with 9 bases in the middle. CDR3 sequence (DNA): TGTGCCAGCAGTTACTCAACGGAGCCCAATGAGCAGTTCTTC. This sequence encodes CASSYSTEPNEQFF.

This clone was detected only once. The CDR3 DNA reads as TGTGCCAGCAGGGAGCCGCGGGGGGAAAATTCACCCCTCCACTTT. Translation gives CASREPRGENSPLHF. The chain couples TRBV2 to TRBJ1-6, with D possibly TRBD1 on 5 matching bases. V was trimmed by 6 bases and J by 7 bases, leaving 16 bases between them. The CDR3 consists of 15 residues. Germline-derived CDR1 and CDR2 are SNHLY and FYNNEI. The full variable domain, its missing parts supplied by reference TRBV2 and TRBJ1-6, is EPEVTQTPSHQVTQMGQEVILRCVPISNHLYFYWYRQILGQKVEFLVSFYNNEISEKSEIFDDQFSVERPDGSNFTLKIRSTKLEDSAMYFCASREPRGENSPLHFGNGTRLTVT.

The chain uses TRBV9 and TRBJ2-3; 7 nucleotides match TRBD1. CDR1 SGDLS and CDR2 YYNGEE come from the germline V gene. Trimming removed 3 bases from V and 0 bases from J; junction bases left unmatched: 10. This CDR3 has 17 amino acids. Here the CDR3 reads CASSAERDRASTDTQYF. The DNA of the CDR3 is TGTGCCAGCAGCGCTGAACGAGACAGGGCTAGCACAGATACGCAGTATTTT.

Comments on this clone: Germline and junction disagree at one end, which may indicate a read error. The chain is built from TRBV29-1 and TRBJ1-2, with D unresolved. Germline CDR1 reads SQVTM; CDR2 reads ANQGSEA. The CDR3 is made up of 11 amino acids. The DNA of the CDR3 is TGCAGCGTTCAAGAAAACTATGGCTACACCTTC. This codes for CSVQENYGYTF.

J is TRBJ1-4 and V is TRBV7-9; D remains unclear. The CDR3 is 15 amino acids. The V end was cut by 2 bases, the J end by 0 bases, with 7 bases between. Germline V lookup: CDR1 SEHNR, CDR2 FQNEAQ (reference sequence). The DNA for the CDR3 is TGTGCCAGCAGCTTACTGACTGCAACTAATGAAAAACTGTTTTTT. As protein: CASSLLTATNEKLFF.

The chain links TRBV4-1 to TRBJ2-3; 9 bases agree with TRBD1. The CDR3 runs 18 residues. Trimming at V came to 5 bases and at J to 2 bases, leaving 14 bases not matched to a gene. The germline CDR1 and CDR2 sequences are MGHRA and YSYEKL. CDR3 nucleotide sequence: TGCGCCAGCAGCACAGCGCCGGGACAGGGAATTGACACAGATACGCAGTATTTT. Amino acids: CASSTAPGQGIDTDTQYF.

This clone was detected once. This rearrangement joins TRBV19 to TRBJ2-7; 10 bases agree with TRBD1. Per the germline V gene, CDR1 is LNHDA and CDR2 is SQIVND (reference sequence). The CDR3 covers 15 residues. V shed 5 bases, J shed 6 bases, and the junction held 10 bases outside the gene matches. CDR3 DNA: TGTGCCAGTAGTGCAGCCGGGACAGGGGAGCGCGAGCAGTACTTC. Translation gives CASSAAGTGEREQYF.

V gene TRBV29-1 combines with J gene TRBJ2-1; 12 nucleotides align to TRBD2. This CDR3 region has 14 residues. Per the germline V gene, CDR1 is SQVTM and CDR2 is ANQGSEA. V shed 4 bases, J shed 7 bases, and the junction held 5 bases outside the gene matches. Here the CDR3 DNA reads TGCAGCGTTGTAGGGCTAGCGGGAGGGAATGAGCAGTTCTTC. Protein product: CSVVGLAGGNEQFF.

The rearrangement uses TRBV12-5 and TRBJ1-1; tentative D call: TRBD1 (5 bases). The CDR3 is made up of 13 amino acids. Trimming took 7 bases from V and 4 from J, leaving 13 bases between them. In germline, CDR1 is LGHNT, CDR2 FRNRAP. Written as DNA, the CDR3 is TGTGCTAGTGACCCCTGGGGGAGCACTGAAGCTTTCTTT. The encoded protein is CASDPWGSTEAFF.